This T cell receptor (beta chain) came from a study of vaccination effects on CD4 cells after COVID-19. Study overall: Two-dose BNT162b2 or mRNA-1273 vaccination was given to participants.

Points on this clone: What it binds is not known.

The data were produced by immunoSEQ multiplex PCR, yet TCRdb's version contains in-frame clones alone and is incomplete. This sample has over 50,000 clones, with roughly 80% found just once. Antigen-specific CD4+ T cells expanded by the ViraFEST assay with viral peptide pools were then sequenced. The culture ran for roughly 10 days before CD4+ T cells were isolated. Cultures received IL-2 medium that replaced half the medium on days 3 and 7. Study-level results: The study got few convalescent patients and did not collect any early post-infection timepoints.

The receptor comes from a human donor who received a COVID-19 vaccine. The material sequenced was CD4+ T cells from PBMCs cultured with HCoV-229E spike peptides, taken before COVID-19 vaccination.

The CDR3 reads CASSPINSNQPQHF. CDR3 coding DNA: TGTGCCAGCAGTCCGATAAATAGCAATCAGCCCCAGCATTTT. The gene calls are TRBV28 and TRBJ1-5; D unclear. The CDR3 spans 14 residues. Germline V gene lookup returns CDR1 MDHEN and CDR2 SYDVKM. V dropped 5 bases and J dropped 0 bases, with 8 bases sitting between them.